This T cell receptor beta chain was profiled in a study of cytomegalovirus exposure and HLA in healthy donors. Germline V gene lookup returns CDR1 MNHEY and CDR2 SVGAGI. This CDR3 spans 15 amino acids. V was trimmed by 0 bases and J by 0 bases, leaving 8 bases between them. Regarding the study as a whole: Cytomegalovirus-associated status was assigned to roughly 160 TCR beta chains. CMV antigen specificity of a few CMV-associated chains was confirmed in vitro.

On this clone itself: Its antigen is as yet unknown.

Assay used: immunoSEQ multiplex PCR; TCRdb lists only in-frame clones, some missing. The sample includes some 170,000 clones, just under 90% seen only once; the top ten take roughly 1.3%. The sequence derives from a woman aged 30 to 39 in good health and CMV-seronegative. This chain uses TRBV6-5 with TRBJ2-5; possibly TRBD1 for D (6 bases). Sequencing input: PBMCs. The chain's CDR3 is CASSYSRQDQETQYF. The CDR3 DNA is TGTGCCAGCAGTTACTCTAGACAGGACCAAGAGACCCAGTACTTC.